This T cell receptor (beta chain) comes out of a study of blood T cells in healthy people across ages. The study's findings and limits: Unknown donor CMV status possibly confounded expanded clonotype changes. PBMCs left unsorted prevented a conclusive naive versus antigen-experienced comparison. Observed TCR beta diversity per million T cells went down as age went up. This fall followed a roughly linear course with age.

Sample-barcoded 5' priming and a J-beta primer mix drove a second PCR of about 6 to 11 cycles. TCRdb ran MiXCR on the 5' RACE reads and lists one entry per CDR3 protein. The sample contains about 830,000 distinct CDR3 sequences, under 80% of which appear only once. On this clonotype itself: Its antigen is undetermined.

This CDR3 region has 16 residues. Germline V CDR1 and CDR2: SGHTA, FQGNSA. Trimming stripped 0 bases from V and 2 bases from J, with 14 bases between. Extracted total RNA amounted to at least 5.5 micrograms for each sample. The clonotype comes from a man aged 30 to 39 in good health. The sequencing sample was made of blood. The genes are TRBV7-2 and TRBJ2-7; the D call may be TRBD1 or TRBD2 (5 bases each). The CDR3 DNA sequence: TGTGCCAGCAGCTTAGCTCCCGGGACGCGTACCTACGAGCAGTACTTC. This encodes CASSLAPGTRTYEQYF.